This passage covers 30 T cell receptor beta chains from one sample sequenced in a study of radiation and T cells in renal cell carcinoma. Noted time point: blood 2 weeks post-SBRT. Specified treatment: 15 Gy SBRT to primary tumor, nephrectomy 4 weeks later. The assay was immunoSEQ multiplex PCR, and TCRdb's table has in-frame clones only and misses some. In the table there are about 130,000 clones, about 81% of which are singletons. This material consisted of blood, taken from a patient whose treatment included radiotherapy and nephrectomy. Receptors were obtained from a woman in her fifties or sixties with renal cell carcinoma.

The CDR3 protein is CASSQETGLNEKLFF. The CDR3 DNA reads as TGTGCCAGCAGCCAAGAGACAGGCTTAAATGAAAAACTGTTTTTT. The chain links TRBV4-2 to TRBJ1-4; the D gene is possibly TRBD1 (6 bases). CDR3 length equals 15 residues. Germline loops: CDR1 LGHNA, CDR2 YNFKEQ. V lost 0 bases to trimming and J lost 5 bases, with 10 bases between them.

The chain couples TRBV27 to TRBJ1-5; 7 bases are a match to TRBD1. This CDR3 has 15 amino acids. The V gene end was trimmed by 5 bases and the J gene end by 3 bases; junction bases not matched to a gene: 7. The germline V gene has CDR1 MNHEY and CDR2 SMNVEV (reference sequence). This CDR3 is CASSNRDRSNQPQHF. DNA for the CDR3: TGTGCCAGCAGTAACCGGGACAGATCCAATCAGCCCCAGCATTTT.

This clone was observed a handful of times. The genes are TRBV29-1 and TRBJ2-2, with D possibly matching TRBD1 (5 bases). V was trimmed by 0 bases and J by 6 bases, leaving 5 bases between them. Germline lookup yields CDR1 SQVTM and CDR2 ANQGSEA. CDR3 length equals 12 residues. The CDR3 DNA reads TGCAGCGTTGAAGACAGGGCCGGGGAGCTGTTTTTT. Its translation is CSVEDRAGELFF.

This chain connects TRBV5-1 to TRBJ2-2; 11 nucleotides match TRBD1. Germline CDR1 and CDR2: SGHRS and YFSETQ. With V trimmed by 4 bases and J by 4 bases, 3 bases remained unmatched. CDR3 length: 15 residues. The CDR3 is CASSQGTGGTGELFF. The CDR3 DNA sequence: TGCGCCAGCAGCCAAGGGACAGGGGGCACCGGGGAGCTGTTTTTT.

V is TRBV9 and J is TRBJ1-5; 9 bases agree with TRBD1. Germline trimming cut 3 bases from V and 5 bases from J; bases unmatched to any gene: 3. The CDR3 runs 14 residues. Germline CDR1 reads SGDLS; CDR2 reads YYNGEE. CDR3 coding DNA: TGTGCCAGCAGCGCAGACAGGGGGGATCAGCCCCAGCATTTT. Encoded protein: CASSADRGDQPQHF.

V gene TRBV9 combines with J gene TRBJ1-3; 9 positions match TRBD1. V trimming: 4 bases; J trimming: 3 bases; junction bases outside the gene matches: 8. Germline values: CDR1 SGDLS, CDR2 YYNGEE. The CDR3 extends over 16 amino acids. This CDR3 reads CASSNPGTGNGNTIYF. For the CDR3, the DNA is TGTGCCAGCAGCAACCCCGGGACAGGGAATGGAAACACCATATATTTT.

There are a few counts of this clone. This rearrangement joins TRBV28 to TRBJ1-2; 7 nucleotides line up with TRBD1. The CDR3 spans 15 residues. Germline CDR1 reads MDHEN; CDR2 reads SYDVKM. After removal of 2 bases from V and 4 bases from J, the junction contained 7 bases not matched to a gene. The CDR3 bases are TGTGCCAGCAGTTTAGGCTCAGGGGGGGGCTATGGCTACACCTTC. It yields the protein CASSLGSGGGYGYTF.

J is TRBJ2-1 and V is TRBV6-5; D might be TRBD2 (6 bases). Germline V gives CDR1 MNHEY, CDR2 SVGAGI. This CDR3 region has 14 residues. The V end lost 5 bases, the J end lost 12 bases, and 20 bases lay between the germline ends. Here the CDR3 reads CASSMGGDGMGQFF. In nucleotides, the CDR3 is TGTGCCAGCAGTATGGGCGGGGATGGCATGGGGCAGTTCTTC.

The chain uses TRBV13 and TRBJ2-1, with 11 bases lining up with TRBD2. Germline trimming cut 5 bases from V and 7 bases from J; bases unmatched to any gene: 7. The germline CDR1 and CDR2 sequences are PRHDT and FYEKMQ (reference sequence). The CDR3 spans 15 residues. The DNA of the CDR3 is TGTGCCAGCAGCCCTAGCGGGGGGCTCCATAATGAGCAGTTCTTC. It encodes CASSPSGGLHNEQFF.

V and J are TRBV2 and TRBJ2-3, with D possibly being TRBD1 or TRBD2 (5 bases each). CDR1 and CDR2 from the germline V gene are SNHLY and FYNNEI. The CDR3 runs 15 residues. The germline V and J ends were trimmed by 6 bases and 6 bases, with 19 bases remaining between them. CDR3: CASRTGTAQSDTQYF. DNA of the CDR3: TGTGCCAGCAGGACCGGGACGGCACAGAGCGATACGCAGTATTTT.

Only a few counts were recorded for this clone. The chain joins TRBV15 to TRBJ1-5; weak D call: TRBD1 (5 bases). The CDR3 contains 17 residues. Germline loops: CDR1 LNHNV, CDR2 YYDKDF (reference sequence). Trimming removed 4 bases from V and 3 bases from J, with 19 bases in between. CDR3 bases: TGTGCCACCAGCACCTTCCTGGGCCAGGGCGCCAATCAGCCCCAGCATTTT. It specifies CATSTFLGQGANQPQHF.

This chain uses TRBV2 with TRBJ2-3, with 14 nucleotides matching TRBD2. The junction had 2 bases not matched to a gene; V was cut back by 6 bases and J by 3 bases. Germline assignment: CDR1 SNHLY and CDR2 FYNNEI. This CDR3 spans 15 amino acids. CDR3 in DNA: TGTGCCAGCAGGCGACTAGCGGGAGGGACAGATACGCAGTATTTT. It yields the protein CASRRLAGGTDTQYF.

This chain connects TRBV29-1 to TRBJ2-1, with a possible D match to TRBD2 (5 bases). The CDR3 totals 14 residues. Deletions cut 1 base from V and 12 bases from J, with 19 bases between. The V gene's germline CDR1 is SQVTM and CDR2 ANQGSEA. CDR3 nucleotides: TGCAGCGTTGAAGGGACTTTCACAACACGCGGGCAGTTCTTC. This translates into CSVEGTFTTRGQFF.

V gene TRBV5-1 combines with J gene TRBJ2-1, with TRBD1 identical over 10 bases. This CDR3 contains 16 residues. From germline, CDR1 is SGHRS and CDR2 YFSETQ. V was clipped by 1 base and J by 8 bases; unmatched bases: 9. DNA for the CDR3: TGCGCCAGCAGCTTGTTCCCGACAGGGGGCAGGGATGAGCAGTTCTTC. This codes for CASSLFPTGGRDEQFF.

This clone was seen just once. V and J are TRBV7-2 and TRBJ1-5; D remains ambiguous. CDR1 is SGHTA, CDR2 FQGNSA, per germline. Trimming removed 0 bases from V and 11 bases from J, with 14 bases in between. The CDR3 contains 14 residues. The CDR3 DNA reads TGTGCCAGCAGCTTAGCCTGGGTCTCCGGGGCCCAGCATTTT. Protein: CASSLAWVSGAQHF.

This sequence joins TRBV7-2 and TRBJ1-6; no clear D gene. The germline CDR1 and CDR2 sequences are SGHTA and FQGNSA. The V end was cut by 3 bases, the J end by 6 bases, with 3 bases between. The CDR3 covers 12 residues. This chain's CDR3 is CASSLSNSPLHF. CDR3 bases: TGTGCCAGCAGCTTGTCTAATTCACCCCTCCACTTT.

The chain employs TRBV5-4 and TRBJ1-1; no reliable D call. CDR1 SGHNT and CDR2 YYREEE come from the germline V gene (reference sequence). CDR3 length: 14 residues. The ends were cut back, 0 bases at V and 1 base at J, with 7 bases in the middle. This chain's CDR3 is CASSLDLKNTEAFF. In DNA form, the CDR3 reads TGTGCCAGCAGCTTGGACTTAAAGAACACTGAAGCTTTCTTT.

V gene TRBV5-6 combines with J gene TRBJ1-2; 7 nucleotides line up with TRBD1. The junction had 6 bases not matched to a gene; V was cut back by 4 bases and J by 6 bases. Germline loops: CDR1 SGHDT, CDR2 YYEEEE. CDR3 size: 13 residues. CDR3 DNA sequence: TGTGCCAGCAGCCGGATACAGGGGAATGGCTACACCTTC. Its protein is CASSRIQGNGYTF.

This clone was found once. The V call is TRBV5-6, the J call TRBJ2-4; TRBD1 aligns across 7 bases. CDR1 is SGHDT and CDR2 is YYEEEE in the germline V gene. This CDR3 contains 15 residues. The V gene end was trimmed by 3 bases and the J gene end by 8 bases; junction bases not matched to a gene: 11. The CDR3 sequence: CASSSLGQAGDIQYF. CDR3 nucleotide sequence: TGTGCCAGCAGCTCTTTAGGACAGGCCGGGGACATTCAGTACTTC.

V gene TRBV7-2 combines with J gene TRBJ1-6; D is unclear. V was pared by 2 bases and J by 8 bases, with 7 bases between. This CDR3 contains 13 residues. CDR1 and CDR2 from the germline V gene are SGHTA and FQGNSA. Written as DNA, the CDR3 is TGTGCCAGCAGCTTAAAGAGGGATTCACCCCTCCACTTT. It encodes CASSLKRDSPLHF.

The chain is built from TRBV6-5 and TRBJ2-3, with unresolved D. The CDR3 covers 13 residues. Germline V gene data show CDR1 as MNHEY and CDR2 as SVGAGI. V was clipped by 5 bases and J by 2 bases, with 8 bases between them. CDR3 nucleotides: TGTGCCAGCAGTCAGACGCTCACAGATACGCAGTATTTT. Translation: CASSQTLTDTQYF.

The chain employs TRBV5-1 and TRBJ2-3; D is tentatively TRBD1 or TRBD2 (5 bases each). Germline V gives CDR1 SGHRS, CDR2 YFSETQ. V was trimmed by 3 bases and J by 0 bases, leaving 8 bases between them. The CDR3 runs 14 residues. The CDR3 DNA sequence: TGCGCCAGCAGCTGGGACCAGAGCACAGATACGCAGTATTTT. Translation gives CASSWDQSTDTQYF.

The chain has TRBV10-3 and TRBJ2-7; 8 bases fit TRBD2. CDR3 length: 16 residues. Germline loops: CDR1 ENHRY, CDR2 SYGVKD. Trimming at V came to 10 bases and at J to 2 bases, leaving 16 bases not matched to a gene. In nucleotides, the CDR3 is TGTGCCACTGGGGGCCGGGGGGGCGCAGAAGCCTACGAGCAGTACTTC. Translated, it gives CATGGRGGAEAYEQYF.

This clone appeared a few times. This sequence joins TRBV7-2 and TRBJ1-1; D not certain. The CDR3 consists of 11 residues. Trimming removed 3 bases from V and 8 bases from J, with 7 bases in between. CDR1 SGHTA and CDR2 FQGNSA come from the germline V gene. In DNA form, the CDR3 reads TGTGCCAGCAGCTTTGTGCGAGAAGCTTTCTTT. Amino acid sequence: CASSFVREAFF.

The chain couples TRBV6-1 to TRBJ1-1, with D perhaps matching TRBD1 (5 bases). Trimming took off 5 bases at V and 10 bases at J, with 11 bases between the two ends. The CDR3 extends over 11 amino acids. Germline V gives CDR1 MNHNS, CDR2 SASEGT. The CDR3 loop is CASSYAGTAFF. The CDR3 nucleotides are TGTGCCAGCAGTTACGCTGGGACAGCTTTCTTT.

The gene calls are TRBV28 and TRBJ1-2; D might be TRBD1 (5 bases). The CDR3 is made up of 14 amino acids. CDR1 and CDR2 from the germline V gene are MDHEN and SYDVKM. Trimming left V 5 bases short and J 8 bases short, with 18 bases between. CDR3 residues: CASSPPGPRGGYTF. In nucleotides, the CDR3 is TGTGCCAGCAGTCCCCCCGGGCCAAGGGGAGGCTACACCTTC.

The V call is TRBV15, the J call TRBJ1-2; no clear D gene. The V and J ends lost 5 bases and 5 bases respectively, with 12 bases between them. The germline gives CDR1 LNHNV, CDR2 YYDKDF (reference sequence). The CDR3 consists of 13 residues. The chain's CDR3 is CATSLAQLYGYTF. The CDR3 DNA is TGTGCCACCAGCCTCGCCCAGCTGTATGGCTACACCTTC.

The chain uses TRBV10-3 and TRBJ1-1; D remains ambiguous. The CDR3 spans 11 residues. Germline V gene data show CDR1 as ENHRY and CDR2 as SYGVKD. V was trimmed by 9 bases and J by 8 bases, leaving 13 bases between them. The CDR3 protein is CAISSKYEAFF. The DNA for the CDR3 is TGTGCCATAAGTTCGAAATACGAAGCTTTCTTT.

This clone was seen only a few times. The chain couples TRBV27 to TRBJ2-3; maybe TRBD2 (6 bases). The germline V gene encodes CDR1 MNHEY and CDR2 SMNVEV (reference sequence). Trimming stripped 0 bases from V and 3 bases from J, with 7 bases between. The CDR3 is 14 residues long. CDR3 sequence reads: CASSLSAGTDTQYF. CDR3 DNA: TGTGCCAGCAGTTTATCCGCGGGGACAGATACGCAGTATTTT.

The V call is TRBV9, the J call TRBJ1-4, with D perhaps TRBD1 (5 bases). The CDR3 length is 16 residues. The ends were cut back, 0 bases at V and 0 bases at J, with 9 bases in the middle. The germline gives CDR1 SGDLS, CDR2 YYNGEE. CDR3 loop: CASSVGPGATNEKLFF. The CDR3 DNA reads TGTGCCAGCAGCGTAGGTCCGGGGGCAACTAATGAAAAACTGTTTTTT.